The clone carrying this T cell receptor (beta chain) was observed once. In the authors' methods: Amplification of reference gene primers was used by the study to estimate nucleated cell counts. Method: immunoSEQ multiplex PCR; TCRdb's copy keeps in-frame clones and lacks some. V, J and clone size are those of that table, while D and trimming were read from the DNA. The sample contains approximately 76,000 clones, approximately 80% of which appear only once. The CDR3 covers 14 residues. These data originate in a study of blood T cell repertoires in COVID-19. Across the whole study: Acute and convalescent COVID-19 samples came from the United States, Italy and Spain. PBMCs, B-cell-depleted T cells, or T cells provided the cDNA or gDNA that made up the material.

The receptor's source is a woman aged 60 to 75 with acute or convalescent COVID-19. The chain recombines TRBV1 with TRBJ2-3; TRBD2, the table's D call, was not compared with the DNA. TRBV1 is given as a pseudogene. Sequenced material: peripheral blood. The DNA of the CDR3 is TGCACCCAAAGCGGGGAAGAAAGCACAGATACGCAGTATTTT. Its translation is CTQSGEESTDTQYF.